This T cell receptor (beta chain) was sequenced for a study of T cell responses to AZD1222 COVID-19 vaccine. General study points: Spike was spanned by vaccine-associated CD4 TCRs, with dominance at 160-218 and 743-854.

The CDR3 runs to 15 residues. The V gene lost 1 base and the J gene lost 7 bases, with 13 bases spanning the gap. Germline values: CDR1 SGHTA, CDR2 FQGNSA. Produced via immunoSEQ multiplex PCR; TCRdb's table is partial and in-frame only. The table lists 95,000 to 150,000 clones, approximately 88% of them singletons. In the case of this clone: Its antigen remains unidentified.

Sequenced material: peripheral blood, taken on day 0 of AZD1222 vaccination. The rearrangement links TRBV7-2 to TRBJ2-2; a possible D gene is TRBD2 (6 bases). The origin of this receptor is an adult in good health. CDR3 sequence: CASSLGPGEGGELFF. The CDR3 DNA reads TGTGCCAGCAGCTTAGGGCCGGGAGAAGGCGGGGAGCTGTTTTTT.